A selection of T cell receptor beta chains follows, all from one sample in a study of cytomegalovirus exposure and HLA in healthy donors. Clones were sequenced by immunoSEQ multiplex PCR, and TCRdb holds only the in-frame ones, with some missing. The table has 250,000 to 400,000 clones, 87% seen once. Sequencing used PBMCs. Receptors were obtained from a woman aged 25 to 39 in good health and CMV-seropositive. Each CDR3 is given with its conserved first and last residue. Each record gives: D gene, J gene, V gene, clone size, CDR3 protein, CDR3 DNA. The D gene is left open where the match is weak. Some rows mark clone size as missing; the rest say once, few, many or name a class of expanded clone.

.	TRBJ2-7	TRBV30	once	CAWSVQGHEQYF	TGTGCCTGGAGTGTACAGGGCCACGAGCAGTACTTC
.	TRBJ2-7	TRBV7-6	once	CASSLGQVWSSYEQYF	TGTGCCAGCAGCTTAGGACAGGTCTGGAGCTCCTACGAGCAGTACTTC
.	TRBJ1-5	TRBV15	.	CATSRTSGSNQPQHF	TGTGCCACCAGCAGAACGTCAGGGAGCAATCAGCCCCAGCATTTT
.	TRBJ2-5	TRBV18	.	CASSPGLGETQYF	TGTGCCAGCTCACCAGGCTTGGGAGAGACCCAGTACTTC
.	TRBJ2-5	TRBV2	.	CAKRTSKETQYF	TGTGCCAAGAGGACCAGCAAAGAGACCCAGTACTTC
TRBD2	TRBJ2-3	TRBV9	.	CASSLGASGRAVTDTQYF	TGTGCCAGCAGCCTGGGGGCTAGCGGGAGGGCGGTCACAGATACGCAGTATTTT
TRBD1	TRBJ1-4	TRBV5-1	.	CASSLGNGQGNEKLFF	TGCGCCAGCAGCTTGGGAAATGGACAGGGGAATGAAAAACTGTTTTTT
.	TRBJ2-7	TRBV11-2	.	CASSPRGASEQYF	TGTGCCAGCAGCCCCAGAGGGGCGTCCGAGCAGTACTTC
TRBD2	TRBJ2-1	TRBV4-3	once	CASSQDHVDGGGHNEQFF	TGCGCCAGCAGCCAAGATCACGTAGACGGGGGAGGGCACAATGAGCAGTTCTTC
TRBD2	TRBJ2-3	TRBV9	.	CASSVDGSGLAASTDTQYF	TGTGCCAGCAGCGTAGATGGGTCCGGACTAGCGGCTAGCACAGATACGCAGTATTTT
TRBD2	TRBJ2-1	TRBV6-4	once	CASGTGTSPNEQFF	TGTGCCAGCGGCACCGGGACTAGTCCCAATGAGCAGTTCTTC
.	TRBJ1-2	TRBV5-1	.	CASSLIANYGYTF	TGCGCCAGCAGCTTGATAGCTAACTATGGCTACACCTTC
.	TRBJ1-1	TRBV29-1	.	CSVDFRDWTEAFF	TGCAGCGTTGACTTCCGGGATTGGACTGAAGCTTTCTTT